This T cell receptor (beta chain) was captured in a study of radiotherapy plus CTLA-4 blockade in lung cancer. Here immunoSEQ multiplex PCR was the method, and the copy in TCRdb shows in-frame clones only, minus some. Of some 100,000 clones listed, over 75% are singletons. On this clone: No antigen is known for it.

Germline V lookup: CDR1 MGHRA, CDR2 YSYEKL. Losses at the gene ends were 4 bases for V and 5 bases for J; bases not matched to a gene: 6. The CDR3 consists of 14 residues. Regarding the study as a whole: Per reports, early blood T cell clone dynamics, plus interferon-beta, forecast response most strongly. After treatment with radiotherapy plus ipilimumab, TCR clones that came from the tumor expanded in blood.

The gene calls are TRBV4-1 and TRBJ2-3; 7 nucleotides line up with TRBD2. This sequence originates from a human donor with non-small cell lung cancer that progressed on radiotherapy plus ipilimumab. This material consisted of peripheral blood, taken from a patient treated with radiotherapy plus ipilimumab. As DNA, the CDR3 is TGCGCCAGCAGCCGCCAGGCGGGGGAAGATACGCAGTATTTT. Encoded protein: CASSRQAGEDTQYF.